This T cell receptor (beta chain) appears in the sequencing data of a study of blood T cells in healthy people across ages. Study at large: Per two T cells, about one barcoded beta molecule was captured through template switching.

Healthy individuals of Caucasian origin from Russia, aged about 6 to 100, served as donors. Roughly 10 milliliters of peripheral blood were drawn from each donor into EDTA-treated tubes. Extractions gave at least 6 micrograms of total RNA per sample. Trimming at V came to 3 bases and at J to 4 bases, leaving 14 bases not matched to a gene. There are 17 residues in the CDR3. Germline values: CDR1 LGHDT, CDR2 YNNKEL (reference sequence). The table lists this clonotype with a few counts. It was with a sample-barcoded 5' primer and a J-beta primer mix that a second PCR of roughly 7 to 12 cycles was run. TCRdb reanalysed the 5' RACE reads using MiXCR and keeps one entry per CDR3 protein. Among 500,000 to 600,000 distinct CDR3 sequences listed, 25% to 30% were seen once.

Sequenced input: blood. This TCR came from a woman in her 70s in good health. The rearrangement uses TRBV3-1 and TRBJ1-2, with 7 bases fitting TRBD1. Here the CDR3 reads CASSQMPPAGGPYGYTF. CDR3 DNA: TGTGCCAGCAGCCAGATGCCCCCGGCAGGGGGGCCCTATGGCTACACCTTC.